These 14 T cell receptor beta chains share one sample of origin, sequenced in a study of cytomegalovirus exposure and HLA in healthy donors. The PCR used 60 Vbeta and 13 Jbeta primers. Data came from immunoSEQ multiplex PCR; TCRdb stores just in-frame clones and leaves some out. The sample holds about 94,000 clones, approximately 80% seen once. Sequenced sample: PBMCs. The source of these receptors is a woman aged 55-69 years in good health and CMV-seronegative.

The V and J genes are TRBV25-1 and TRBJ1-2; 10 bases are shared with TRBD1. The CDR3 totals 17 residues. V was clipped by 6 bases and J by 4 bases; unmatched bases: 14. The germline V gene encodes CDR1 MGHDK and CDR2 SYGVNS. As DNA, the CDR3 is TGTGCCAGCAGGGCAAAAGGACAGGGGGTCCAAAGCTATGGCTACACCTTC. This translates into CASRAKGQGVQSYGYTF.

The gene calls are TRBV6-5 and TRBJ1-1; possibly TRBD1 for D (5 bases). Germline V gene data show CDR1 as MNHEY and CDR2 as SVGAGI. Trimming took off 0 bases at V and 0 bases at J, with 11 bases between the two ends. CDR3 length equals 16 residues. CDR3 DNA: TGTGCCAGCAGTTACTCGGGGTCGGGGGTGAACACTGAAGCTTTCTTT. This encodes CASSYSGSGVNTEAFF.

This sequence joins TRBV5-1 and TRBJ2-7; 10 nucleotides align to TRBD2. Per germline, CDR1 SGHRS and CDR2 YFSETQ. J lost 6 bases, V lost 4 bases, and 16 bases had no gene match. The CDR3 length is 17 residues. CDR3 protein: CASSPLGKAGGPPEQYF. The CDR3 region has the DNA TGCGCCAGCAGCCCTCTCGGGAAAGCGGGAGGGCCGCCCGAGCAGTACTTC.

This chain links TRBV5-4 with TRBJ2-1; 9 nucleotides align to TRBD2. This CDR3 has 16 amino acids. CDR1 is SGHNT and CDR2 is YYREEE in the germline V gene (reference sequence). Trimming cost V 4 bases and J 2 bases; bases outside gene matches: 7. Here the CDR3 DNA reads TGTGCCAGCAGCGGATGGACTAGCGAAACCTACAATGAGCAGTTCTTC. Translation gives CASSGWTSETYNEQFF.

This clone has a handful of counts. V gene TRBV6-6 combines with J gene TRBJ2-3, with TRBD1 matching over 7 bases. V shed 8 bases and J 4 bases; nucleotides not matched to a gene: 9. CDR3 length equals 14 residues. The V gene's germline CDR1 is MNHNY and CDR2 SVGAGI (reference sequence). Written as DNA, the CDR3 is TGTGCCAGCCGGACAGGCCAAAGCGCAGATACGCAGTATTTT. Translated, it gives CASRTGQSADTQYF.

This clone was recorded a few times. The chain combines TRBV7-2 with TRBJ1-5; D is perhaps TRBD1 (6 bases). The V gene lost 5 bases and the J gene lost 7 bases, with 15 bases spanning the gap. The CDR3 extends over 14 amino acids. In germline, CDR1 is SGHTA, CDR2 FQGNSA. The CDR3, as DNA: TGTGCCAGCAGCCCTTACAGGGCGGAGCAGCCCCAGCATTTT. Translating it yields CASSPYRAEQPQHF.

The genes are TRBV30 and TRBJ2-2, with TRBD1 matching over 8 bases. CDR3 length: 15 amino acids. From germline, CDR1 is GTSNPN and CDR2 SVGIG (reference sequence). V shed 2 bases and J 5 bases; nucleotides not matched to a gene: 7. CDR3 in amino acids: CAWSSTRGRTGELFF. The DNA of the CDR3 is TGTGCCTGGAGTTCGACCAGGGGGCGAACCGGGGAGCTGTTTTTT. The complete variable domain, with remaining parts taken from reference TRBV30 and TRBJ2-2, reads SQTIHQWPATLVQPVGSPLSLECTVEGTSNPNLYWYRQAAGRGLQLLFYSVGIGQISSEVPQNLSASRPQDRQFILSSKKLLLSDSGFYLCAWSSTRGRTGELFFGEGSRLTVL.

This sequence joins TRBV2 and TRBJ1-5, with D possibly being TRBD1 (6 bases). Germline CDR1 reads SNHLY; CDR2 reads FYNNEI. The V gene lost 5 bases and the J gene lost 0 bases, with 11 bases spanning the gap. CDR3 size: 15 residues. The CDR3, as DNA: TGTGCCAGCAGTCAAACAGGGCCTAGCAATCAGCCCCAGCATTTT. Protein: CASSQTGPSNQPQHF.

The chain joins TRBV10-3 to TRBJ2-7; tentatively, D is TRBD1 (7 bases). Germline assignment: CDR1 ENHRY and CDR2 SYGVKD. Trimming removed 6 bases at V and 0 bases at J, with 18 bases between. The CDR3 consists of 16 residues. CDR3 in amino acids: CAIRGGGNSSSYEQYF. CDR3 sequence (DNA): TGTGCCATCAGAGGGGGCGGGAACTCAAGCTCCTACGAGCAGTACTTC.

This sequence joins TRBV5-4 and TRBJ2-7, with D possibly being TRBD2 (6 bases). CDR3 length equals 13 residues. Germline V gives CDR1 SGHNT, CDR2 YYREEE (reference sequence). V was shortened by 0 bases and J by 6 bases, with 10 bases between the two germline ends. The CDR3 region is CASSLAGEREQYF. Here the CDR3 DNA reads TGTGCCAGCAGCTTGGCGGGGGAACGCGAGCAGTACTTC.

The rearrangement joins TRBV28 to TRBJ1-5, with D perhaps matching TRBD1 (5 bases). CDR3 length equals 16 residues. Trimming pared 4 bases from V and 9 bases from J, leaving 22 bases between. Germline CDR1 MDHEN, CDR2 SYDVKM. In DNA, the CDR3 is TGTGCCAGCAGTTCCCCTGGGCAGGCCGGGGGTCGGCCCCAGCATTTT. Translation gives CASSSPGQAGGRPQHF. The variable domain in full, completed from reference TRBV28 and TRBJ1-5, reads DVKVTQSSRYLVKRTGEKVFLECVQDMDHENMFWYRQDPGLGLRLIYFSYDVKMKEKGDIPEGYSVSREKKERFSLILESASTNQTSMYLCASSSPGQAGGRPQHFGDGTRLSIL.

The chain is built from TRBV28 and TRBJ2-3; D remains unclear. Trimming left V 6 bases short and J 0 bases short, with 4 bases between. The V gene's germline CDR1 is MDHEN and CDR2 SYDVKM. The CDR3 is 12 residues long. CDR3 loop: CASSLSTDTQYF. In DNA form, the CDR3 reads TGTGCCAGCAGCCTGAGCACAGATACGCAGTATTTT.

The V gene is TRBV7-2, the J gene TRBJ2-1; D is possibly TRBD1 (6 bases). V lost 3 bases to trimming and J lost 3 bases, with 9 bases between them. Germline V lookup: CDR1 SGHTA, CDR2 FQGNSA. The CDR3 sequence is 14 residues long. CDR3 in amino acids: CASSLDSDYNEQFF. Here the CDR3 DNA reads TGTGCCAGCAGCTTGGACAGCGACTACAATGAGCAGTTCTTC.

V is TRBV7-9 and J is TRBJ1-1; no clear D gene. Trimming took off 3 bases at V and 6 bases at J, with 11 bases between the two ends. Germline CDR1 reads SEHNR; CDR2 reads FQNEAQ (reference sequence). This CDR3 is 13 amino acids long. The CDR3, as DNA: TGTGCCAGCAGCTTTACGTCACAGTCTGAAGCTTTCTTT. This encodes CASSFTSQSEAFF.